The source of this T cell receptor (beta chain) is a study of blood T cell repertoires in COVID-19. Whole-study context: The cDNA or gDNA used as material had been derived from T cells, B-cell-depleted T cells, or PBMCs.

In the original analysis: Amplification of reference gene primers provided the estimated nucleated cell counts. Measured with immunoSEQ multiplex PCR; TCRdb has only the in-frame clones, and not every one. The V and J calls and clone size were taken over from that table, and D and trimming were inferred from the DNA. The table has 150,000 to 160,000 clones, roughly 89% seen once. Sequencing was done on a sample of peripheral blood. The TCR sequence derives from a man over 45 with acute or convalescent COVID-19.

CDR3 in amino acids: CASSEQGLAGQPQHF. The CDR3 DNA reads TGTGCCAGCAGTGAACAGGGACTCGCGGGCCAGCCCCAGCATTTT. V is TRBV2 and J is TRBJ1-5; perhaps TRBD1 as D (5 bases). Trimming cost V 2 bases and J 7 bases, with 15 bases left between them. The germline V gene has CDR1 SNHLY and CDR2 FYNNEI. This CDR3 has 15 residues.